Following are 19 T cell receptor beta chains from one sample sequenced in a study of T cells in Graves' hyperthyroidism and ophthalmopathy. The investigators amplified TCR beta CDR3 regions from RNA transcripts. Carried out on the TCR CDR3, a first-round RT-PCR used the HTBI primer set. One entry per CDR3 protein results from TCRdb running MiXCR on the multiplex PCR reads. The sample shows approximately 620,000 distinct CDR3 sequences, approximately 15% of them seen only once. Sequenced sample: blood. The receptors shown here come from a woman between 40 and 55 years old with Graves' ophthalmopathy.

This clonotype was counted many times. V gene TRBV2 combines with J gene TRBJ1-1; D gene unclear. Germline CDR1 and CDR2: SNHLY and FYNNEI. With 5 bases removed from V and 8 bases from J, the gap between germline ends came to 9 bases. The CDR3 loop spans 11 amino acids. CDR3 sequence (DNA): TGTGCCAGCAGTCCCGGGGTAGAAGCTTTCTTT. Translation: CASSPGVEAFF. The variable domain in full, completed from reference TRBV2 and TRBJ1-1, reads EPEVTQTPSHQVTQMGQEVILRCVPISNHLYFYWYRQILGQKVEFLVSFYNNEISEKSEIFDDQFSVERPDGSNFTLKIRSTKLEDSAMYFCASSPGVEAFFGQGTRLTVV.

The chain has TRBV7-2 and TRBJ1-1; D is perhaps TRBD1 (6 bases). The CDR3 contains 18 residues. Deletions cut 8 bases from V and 1 base from J, with 26 bases between. Germline-derived CDR1 and CDR2 are SGHTA and FQGNSA. This CDR3 reads CASYRSITGFVANTEAFF. CDR3 nucleotides: TGTGCCAGCTACAGATCAATAACAGGGTTCGTGGCGAACACTGAAGCTTTCTTT.

The table lists this clonotype with a few counts. The CDR3 coding sequence is TGTGCCAGCAGCCAAGACACGAACTATGGCTACACCTTC. Its translation is CASSQDTNYGYTF. V gene TRBV4-2 combines with J gene TRBJ1-2; D is uncertain. This CDR3 spans 13 amino acids. Germline CDR1 and CDR2: LGHNA and YNFKEQ. V lost 0 bases, J lost 2 bases, and 4 bases lay in between.

The chain recombines TRBV7-9 with TRBJ2-7; D is undetermined. This CDR3 is 15 amino acids long. Germline V gene lookup returns CDR1 SEHNR and CDR2 FQNEAQ (reference sequence). The V end lost 5 bases, the J end lost 3 bases, and 17 bases lay between the germline ends. CDR3 in amino acids: CASSEPDEVYYEQYF. The DNA for the CDR3 is TGTGCCAGCAGCGAACCGGACGAGGTATACTACGAGCAGTACTTC.

The chain has TRBV5-1 and TRBJ2-7; D is possibly TRBD1 (6 bases). The CDR3 is 14 residues long. The germline V gene has CDR1 SGHRS and CDR2 YFSETQ. The V end was cut by 4 bases, the J end by 2 bases, with 13 bases between. CDR3 protein: CASSAGTPPYEQYF. DNA of the CDR3: TGCGCCAGCAGCGCCGGGACACCTCCCTACGAGCAGTACTTC.

Many counts were recorded for this clonotype. The genes are TRBV20-1 and TRBJ1-1; TRBD1 is a possible D gene (6 bases). This CDR3 has 15 residues. V was trimmed by 1 base and J by 1 base, leaving 13 bases between them. CDR1 and CDR2 from the germline V gene are DFQATT and SNEGSKA (reference sequence). The DNA for the CDR3 is TGCAGTGCTAGAGGGGGGCCCAGGACGAACACTGAAGCTTTCTTT. This sequence encodes CSARGGPRTNTEAFF.

This clonotype was seen at least ten times. The rearrangement uses TRBV11-2 and TRBJ1-1, with D possibly TRBD1 on 5 matching bases. Germline loops: CDR1 SGHAT, CDR2 FQNNGV. CDR3 length equals 15 residues. With 4 bases removed from V and 3 bases from J, the gap between germline ends came to 15 bases. CDR3 region: CASSSAGHGYTEAFF. CDR3 nucleotides: TGTGCCAGCAGCTCCGCGGGGCACGGGTACACTGAAGCTTTCTTT.

This clonotype was seen a handful of times. This sequence joins TRBV20-1 and TRBJ2-3; TRBD2 matches at 7 bases. The CDR3 covers 13 residues. Germline V gene sequence: CDR1 DFQATT, CDR2 SNEGSKA (reference sequence). J lost 6 bases, V lost 6 bases, and 9 bases had no gene match. The CDR3 nucleotides are TGCAGTGCGCGGAGCGGGGTCGCGGATACGCAGTATTTT. As protein: CSARSGVADTQYF.

This clonotype appeared many times. The chain recombines TRBV5-1 with TRBJ1-1; no clear D. The V end was cut by 5 bases, the J end by 0 bases, with 8 bases between. CDR3 length equals 13 residues. Looked up from germline, CDR1 is SGHRS and CDR2 is YFSETQ. CDR3 sequence: CASRAFMNTEAFF. CDR3 DNA: TGCGCCAGCAGGGCGTTCATGAACACTGAAGCTTTCTTT.

The table lists this clonotype with a few counts. J is TRBJ1-1 and V is TRBV4-1; D uncertain. This CDR3 spans 14 amino acids. Trimming left V 1 base short and J 7 bases short, with 13 bases between. The V gene's germline CDR1 is MGHRA and CDR2 YSYEKL. The CDR3 nucleotides are TGCGCCAGCAGCCAAGGTCGTCGACAAAATGAAGCTTTCTTT. Residues: CASSQGRRQNEAFF.

Only a few counts were recorded for this clonotype. The chain has TRBV7-8 and TRBJ2-6; D is ambiguous. V was shortened by 7 bases and J by 0 bases, with 13 bases between the two germline ends. Germline loops: CDR1 SGHVS, CDR2 FQNEAQ. The CDR3 sequence is 16 residues long. The CDR3 reads CASNPSAASGANVLTF. CDR3 nucleotides: TGTGCCAGCAACCCATCGGCCGCCTCTGGGGCCAACGTCCTGACTTTC. The complete variable domain, with remaining parts taken from reference TRBV7-8 and TRBJ2-6, reads GAGVSQSPRYKVAKRGQDVALRCDPISGHVSLFWYQQALGQGPEFLTYFQNEAQLDKSGLPSDRFFAERPEGSVSTLKIQRTQQEDSAVYLCASNPSAASGANVLTFGAGSRLTVL.

This clonotype was detected ten times or more. The V and J genes are TRBV28 and TRBJ2-4; 7 bases align to TRBD1. Germline assignment: CDR1 MDHEN and CDR2 SYDVKM. The CDR3 sequence is 16 residues long. The V gene end was trimmed by 5 bases and the J gene end by 0 bases; junction bases not matched to a gene: 7. CDR3 in DNA: TGTGCCAGCAGTAGCCCGGGACAGCTAGCCAAAAACATTCAGTACTTC. It specifies CASSSPGQLAKNIQYF.

This chain connects TRBV11-1 to TRBJ2-1; tentatively, D is TRBD2 (6 bases). With 3 bases removed from V and 9 bases from J, the gap between germline ends came to 15 bases. CDR3 size: 14 residues. Germline V lookup: CDR1 SGHAT, CDR2 FQDESV (reference sequence). The CDR3 sequence is CASSLFEPGGEQFF. CDR3 sequence (DNA): TGTGCCAGCAGCTTGTTCGAACCCGGGGGTGAGCAGTTCTTC.

This clonotype was counted a few times. The chain combines TRBV28 with TRBJ1-5; D is unresolved. Trimming removed 2 bases from V and 9 bases from J, with 11 bases in between. Germline CDR1 is MDHEN and CDR2 is SYDVKM. The CDR3 is 13 residues long. CDR3 in amino acids: CASSLLAPVPQHF. The CDR3 nucleotides read TGTGCCAGCAGTTTACTGGCTCCGGTGCCCCAGCATTTT. The complete variable domain, with remaining parts taken from reference TRBV28 and TRBJ1-5, reads DVKVTQSSRYLVKRTGEKVFLECVQDMDHENMFWYRQDPGLGLRLIYFSYDVKMKEKGDIPEGYSVSREKKERFSLILESASTNQTSMYLCASSLLAPVPQHFGDGTRLSIL.

Comment on this clonotype: It may be a read error: a sequence one base away is much more abundant. CDR3 nucleotides: TGTGCCAGCAGCTGGGGGATTAGCGGGGGGCAAGAGACCCAGTACTTC. Protein: CASSWGISGGQETQYF. V gene TRBV7-9 combines with J gene TRBJ2-5; 10 nucleotides match TRBD2. CDR1 is SEHNR and CDR2 is FQNEAQ in the germline V gene (reference sequence). The CDR3 runs 16 residues. The V and J ends lost 4 bases and 2 bases, in that order; junction bases with no gene match: 7.

This clonotype occurred a few times. The V call is TRBV4-2, the J call TRBJ2-5, with 8 bases lining up with TRBD2. CDR3 length: 16 amino acids. The germline gives CDR1 LGHNA, CDR2 YNFKEQ. V was pared by 0 bases and J by 7 bases, with 10 bases of the junction left unmatched. Written as DNA, the CDR3 is TGTGCCAGCAGCCAAGACGGACTAGCTGTTAGGGGGACCCAGTACTTC. Translated: CASSQDGLAVRGTQYF.

The V and J genes are TRBV19 and TRBJ2-3; 8 bases align to TRBD2. The J segment lost 1 base and the V segment lost 4 bases, leaving 4 bases of the junction unmatched. Per germline, CDR1 LNHDA and CDR2 SQIVND (reference sequence). There are 15 residues in the CDR3. The CDR3 reads CASSTGLGGTDTQYF. DNA of the CDR3: TGTGCCAGTAGTACGGGACTAGGTGGCACAGATACGCAGTATTTT.

This clonotype was counted ten times or more. The V and J genes are TRBV15 and TRBJ2-5; TRBD1 agrees at 8 bases. V trimming: 2 bases; J trimming: 5 bases; junction bases outside the gene matches: 4. CDR1 is LNHNV, CDR2 YYDKDF, per germline (reference sequence). The CDR3 contains 14 residues. CDR3 loop: CATSRPDRGETQYF. In DNA form, the CDR3 reads TGTGCCACCAGCAGACCAGACAGGGGTGAGACCCAGTACTTC.

This clonotype was observed at least ten times. The CDR3: CASSPGGRNQPQHF. CDR3 DNA sequence: TGTGCCAGCAGTCCAGGGGGACGCAATCAGCCCCAGCATTTT. The chain joins TRBV2 to TRBJ1-5, with 7 nucleotides matching TRBD1. The trim removed 5 bases at V and 2 bases at J, leaving 3 bases unmatched. The CDR3 loop spans 14 amino acids. Germline CDR1 reads SNHLY; CDR2 reads FYNNEI.